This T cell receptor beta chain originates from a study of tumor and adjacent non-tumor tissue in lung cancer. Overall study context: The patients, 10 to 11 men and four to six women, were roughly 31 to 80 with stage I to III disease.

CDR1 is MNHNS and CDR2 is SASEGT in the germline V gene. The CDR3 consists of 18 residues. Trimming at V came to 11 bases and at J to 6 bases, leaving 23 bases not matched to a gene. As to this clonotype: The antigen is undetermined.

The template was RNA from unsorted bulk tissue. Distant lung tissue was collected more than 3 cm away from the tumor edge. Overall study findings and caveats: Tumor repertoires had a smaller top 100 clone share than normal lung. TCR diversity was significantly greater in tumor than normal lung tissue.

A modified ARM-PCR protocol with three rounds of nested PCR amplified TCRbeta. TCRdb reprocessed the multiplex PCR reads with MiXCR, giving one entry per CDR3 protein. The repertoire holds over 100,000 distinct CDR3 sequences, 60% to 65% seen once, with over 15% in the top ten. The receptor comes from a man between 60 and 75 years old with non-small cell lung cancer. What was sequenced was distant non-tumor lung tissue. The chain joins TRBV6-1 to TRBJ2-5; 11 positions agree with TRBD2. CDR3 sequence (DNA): TGTGCCGGCACCACGAACCCCCTACTAGCGGGGGCGTATCAGACCCAGTACTTC. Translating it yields CAGTTNPLLAGAYQTQYF.